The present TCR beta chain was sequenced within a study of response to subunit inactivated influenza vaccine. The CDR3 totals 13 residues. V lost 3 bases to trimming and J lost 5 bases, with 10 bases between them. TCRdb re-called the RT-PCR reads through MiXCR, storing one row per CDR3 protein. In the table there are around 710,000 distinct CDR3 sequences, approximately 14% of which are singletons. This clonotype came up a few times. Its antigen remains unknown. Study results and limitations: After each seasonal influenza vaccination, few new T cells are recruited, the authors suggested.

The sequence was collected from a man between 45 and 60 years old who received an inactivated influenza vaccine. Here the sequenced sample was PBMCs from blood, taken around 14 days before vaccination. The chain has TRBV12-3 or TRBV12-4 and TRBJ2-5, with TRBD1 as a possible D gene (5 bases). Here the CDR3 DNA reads TGTGCCAGCAGTTTCAGGGCGGTGGAGACCCAGTACTTC. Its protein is CASSFRAVETQYF.